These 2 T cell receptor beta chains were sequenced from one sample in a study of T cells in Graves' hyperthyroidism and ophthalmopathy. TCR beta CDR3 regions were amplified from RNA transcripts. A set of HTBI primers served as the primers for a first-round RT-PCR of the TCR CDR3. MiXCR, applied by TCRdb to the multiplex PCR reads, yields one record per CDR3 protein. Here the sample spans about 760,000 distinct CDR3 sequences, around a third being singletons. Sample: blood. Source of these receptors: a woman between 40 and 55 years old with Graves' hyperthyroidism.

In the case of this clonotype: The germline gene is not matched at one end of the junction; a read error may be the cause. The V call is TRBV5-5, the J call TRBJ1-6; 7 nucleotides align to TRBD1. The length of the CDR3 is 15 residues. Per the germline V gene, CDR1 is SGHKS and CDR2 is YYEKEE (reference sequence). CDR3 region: CASSLFTGANSPLHF. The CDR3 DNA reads TGCGCCAGCAGCTTGTTTACAGGGGCTAATTCACCCCTCCACTTT.

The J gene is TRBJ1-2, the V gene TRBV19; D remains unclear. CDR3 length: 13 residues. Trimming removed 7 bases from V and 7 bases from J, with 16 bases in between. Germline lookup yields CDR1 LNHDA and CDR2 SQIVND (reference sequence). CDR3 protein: CASTRAGSSGYTF. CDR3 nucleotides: TGTGCCAGTACCCGGGCGGGAAGCAGTGGCTACACCTTC.